Each of the 18 T cell receptor beta chains below was sequenced from the same sample in a study of naive and memory T cell subsets. The beta constant-region primer was an equimolar mix of two oligonucleotides covering TRBC1 and TRBC2. A single record per CDR3 protein comes from TCRdb applying MiXCR to the UMI-ligation and nested PCR reads. The sample records 120,000 to 150,000 distinct CDR3 sequences, 15% to 20% being singletons. The sample consisted of naive CD4+ T cells from blood. Receptors were obtained from a human donor in good health.

This clonotype was seen a handful of times. In DNA form, the CDR3 reads TGCAGCGGCACCGGGACGTATCAGAGAGGCGAGCAGTTCTTC. Its protein product is CSGTGTYQRGEQFF. The rearrangement uses TRBV29-1 and TRBJ2-1, with D perhaps assigned TRBD1 or TRBD2 (5 bases each). V lost 7 bases, J lost 10 bases, and 23 bases lay in between. Germline CDR1 and CDR2: SQVTM and ANQGSEA. CDR3 size: 14 residues.

The chain combines TRBV7-2 with TRBJ2-7; D is possibly TRBD2 (5 bases). In germline, CDR1 is SGHTA, CDR2 FQGNSA. The CDR3 runs to 12 residues. Trimming removed 5 bases from V and 6 bases from J, with 11 bases in between. The CDR3 region has the DNA TGTGCCAGCAGCCCAACTAGACGCGAGCAGTACTTC. Its protein is CASSPTRREQYF. Combining the CDR3 with reference TRBV7-2 and TRBJ2-7 gives the whole variable domain GAGVSQSPSNKVTEKGKDVELRCDPISGHTALYWYRQSLGQGLEFLIYFQGNSAPDKSGLPSDRFSAERTGGSVSTLTIQRTQQEDSAVYLCASSPTRREQYFGPGTRLTVT.

This clonotype was detected a few times. The chain links TRBV29-1 to TRBJ2-5, with D hard to call. This CDR3 is built from 12 residues. Trimming shortened V by 4 bases and J by 3 bases, and 9 bases separated the two germline ends. Germline V gives CDR1 SQVTM, CDR2 ANQGSEA. In DNA form, the CDR3 reads TGCAGCGTTGGTTCTGGGGAAGAGACCCAGTACTTC. Encoded protein: CSVGSGEETQYF.

Only a few counts were recorded for this clonotype. The chain combines TRBV18 with TRBJ2-7; D possibly corresponds to TRBD2 (6 bases). V gave up 3 bases and J gave up 0 bases, with 9 bases separating them. Germline-derived CDR1 and CDR2 are KGHSH and LQKENI. This CDR3 comprises 14 residues. CDR3 region: CASSPTRDSYEQYF. CDR3 coding DNA: TGTGCCAGCTCACCTACGCGGGACTCCTACGAGCAGTACTTC.

This chain joins TRBV10-3 and TRBJ2-3; 11 bases align to TRBD1. Germline lookup yields CDR1 ENHRY and CDR2 SYGVKD. Losses at the gene ends were 5 bases for V and 1 base for J; bases not matched to a gene: 17. The CDR3 spans 20 residues. CDR3: CAISRTGQGADSSRTDTQYF. The DNA for the CDR3 is TGTGCCATCAGTCGCACTGGACAGGGGGCGGATTCTAGTCGCACAGATACGCAGTATTTT.

The V and J genes are TRBV18 and TRBJ1-1; perhaps TRBD1 as D (6 bases). The CDR3 consists of 15 residues. Germline V CDR1 and CDR2: KGHSH, LQKENI. Trimming cost V 6 bases and J 0 bases, with 14 bases left between them. The CDR3 sequence is CASSGTIRMNTEAFF. The CDR3 nucleotides read TGTGCCAGCTCGGGGACAATTCGCATGAACACTGAAGCTTTCTTT.

The V gene is TRBV5-1, the J gene TRBJ1-1; D may be TRBD1 (6 bases). Germline V gene lookup returns CDR1 SGHRS and CDR2 YFSETQ. This CDR3 comprises 15 residues. Trimming left V 0 bases short and J 1 base short, with 10 bases between. For the CDR3, the DNA is TGCGCCAGCAGCTTGGTCACCAGGGGGAACACTGAAGCTTTCTTT. This sequence encodes CASSLVTRGNTEAFF.

This clonotype was seen a handful of times. The chain couples TRBV3-1 to TRBJ2-5, with 8 bases matching TRBD2. This CDR3 comprises 14 residues. V lost 6 bases and J lost 4; bases outside the gene matches: 7. CDR1 and CDR2 from the germline V gene are LGHDT and YNNKEL (reference sequence). CDR3 amino acids: CASRKSGSAETQYF. The CDR3 DNA reads as TGTGCCAGCAGAAAAAGCGGGAGTGCAGAGACCCAGTACTTC.

There are many counts of this clonotype. The rearrangement links TRBV20-1 to TRBJ2-3, with a weak D call TRBD2 (5 bases). Trimming cost V 2 bases and J 2 bases, with 17 bases left between them. Germline CDR1 DFQATT, CDR2 SNEGSKA (reference sequence). The CDR3 is 16 amino acids. CDR3 loop: CSARPTKLEPTDTQYF. The CDR3 coding sequence is TGCAGTGCTAGACCGACTAAGCTGGAACCCACAGATACGCAGTATTTT.

This clonotype has just a few counts. V gene TRBV2 combines with J gene TRBJ2-7; 10 bases fit TRBD2. After removal of 8 bases from V and 3 bases from J, the junction contained 7 bases not matched to a gene. This CDR3 spans 14 amino acids. Germline loops: CDR1 SNHLY, CDR2 FYNNEI. The CDR3 is CASLPGLANYEQYF. CDR3 DNA: TGTGCCAGCTTACCGGGACTAGCGAACTACGAGCAGTACTTC. The variable domain in full, completed from reference TRBV2 and TRBJ2-7, reads EPEVTQTPSHQVTQMGQEVILRCVPISNHLYFYWYRQILGQKVEFLVSFYNNEISEKSEIFDDQFSVERPDGSNFTLKIRSTKLEDSAMYFCASLPGLANYEQYFGPGTRLTVT.

This clonotype was counted only a few times. The chain recombines TRBV27 with TRBJ2-7; tentative D call: TRBD2 (6 bases). V was pared by 3 bases and J by 0 bases, with 12 bases between. The length of the CDR3 is 15 residues. Germline CDR1 is MNHEY and CDR2 is SMNVEV (reference sequence). The CDR3 here is CASSFAGPSSYEQYF. CDR3 nucleotide sequence: TGTGCCAGCAGTTTCGCGGGACCCAGCTCCTACGAGCAGTACTTC.

This clonotype was observed a handful of times. J is TRBJ2-5 and V is TRBV5-1; TRBD2 is a possible D gene (6 bases). CDR1 and CDR2 (germline): SGHRS, YFSETQ. The CDR3 consists of 14 residues. V lost 0 bases and J 4 bases, leaving 10 bases between the germline ends. In DNA, the CDR3 is TGCGCCAGCAGCTTGGACGGGAGAGGAGAGACCCAGTACTTC. This gives the protein CASSLDGRGETQYF.

The J gene is TRBJ2-3, the V gene TRBV20-1; D unresolved. Per the germline V gene, CDR1 is DFQATT and CDR2 is SNEGSKA (reference sequence). The CDR3 contains 14 residues. The V end was cut by 3 bases, the J end by 0 bases, with 10 bases between. The CDR3 spells CSARRRTSTDTQYF. The CDR3 nucleotides are TGCAGTGCTAGGAGACGCACTAGCACAGATACGCAGTATTTT.

This clonotype was seen only a few times. This chain connects TRBV11-2 to TRBJ2-1, with D maybe TRBD2 (5 bases). In germline, CDR1 is SGHAT, CDR2 FQNNGV. Trimming removed 6 bases at V and 5 bases at J, with 14 bases between. CDR3 size: 14 residues. The CDR3 DNA reads TGTGCCAGCAGGTCCTGGAGGAGCAACAATGAGCAGTTCTTC. Translating it yields CASRSWRSNNEQFF.

This clonotype was seen more than once but under ten times. The chain combines TRBV21-1 with TRBJ2-3. TRBV21-1 is classified as a pseudogene. The CDR3 covers 16 residues. CDR3 coding DNA: TGTGCCAGCAGCAAAGGTCTAATCAACGGCACAGATACGCAGTATTTT. Amino acid sequence: CASSKGLINGTDTQYF.

In this sample, this clonotype turned up a few times. This chain connects TRBV2 to TRBJ2-7; D ambiguous. CDR1 SNHLY and CDR2 FYNNEI come from the germline V gene. The CDR3 extends over 12 amino acids. Trimming pared 7 bases from V and 1 base from J, leaving 8 bases between. The CDR3 spells CASKQNSYEQYF. CDR3 sequence (DNA): TGTGCCAGCAAACAGAATTCCTACGAGCAGTACTTC.

The CDR3 sequence is CASTLGRSYEQYF. CDR3 sequence (DNA): TGTGCCAGCACCCTGGGCAGATCCTACGAGCAGTACTTC. This chain links TRBV2 with TRBJ2-7; no reliable D call. The CDR3 loop spans 13 amino acids. The germline V gene encodes CDR1 SNHLY and CDR2 FYNNEI. V was clipped by 7 bases and J by 1 base, with 11 bases between them.

This chain uses TRBV18 with TRBJ2-1; the match to TRBD2 covers 9 bases. Germline lookup yields CDR1 KGHSH and CDR2 LQKENI. V lost 4 bases, J lost 6 bases, and 10 bases stayed unmatched. This CDR3 is built from 16 residues. The CDR3 loop reads CASSLGLAGRGNEQFF. In DNA, the CDR3 is TGTGCCAGCTCACTCGGGCTAGCGGGAAGAGGCAATGAGCAGTTCTTC.